This TCR beta chain was sequenced in a study of T cells in Graves' hyperthyroidism and ophthalmopathy (dated by TCRdb to between 2017 and 2020). With respect to the entire study: Peripheral blood was sampled at the time of initial diagnosis, prior to any treatment. An independent validation cohort of around 19 hyperthyroidism patients and 17 patients who later progressed to ophthalmopathy tested prospective prediction of ophthalmopathy. To identify distinguishing TCR V-J signatures, a discovery cohort of around 100 patients was used, comprising 40 to 45 with Graves' ophthalmopathy and some 60 with stable Graves' hyperthyroidism. TCR Vbeta CDR3 sequencing of some 140 peripheral blood samples (fewer than 45 ophthalmopathy, approximately 80 hyperthyroidism and some 17 progressor patients) is reported in the paper. In more than 5 Graves' hyperthyroidism patients, the study also compared T-cell repertoires from thyroid tissue with T-cell repertoires from blood. Once sampling was done, hyperthyroidism patients were given methimazole at a starting dose of 30 mg daily, whereas ophthalmopathy patients were given high-dose intravenous methylprednisolone. The 75 to 100 discovery patients were randomly divided into training and test sets at a 7:3 ratio. The investigation overall reported the following: A model built on a 13 V-J signature distinguished ophthalmopathy from stable hyperthyroidism, reaching roughly 88% sensitivity and around 81% specificity in cross-validation and 80%/75% in testing. During validation, the model predicted progression to ophthalmopathy a median of around 7 months ahead of onset, with 70.59% sensitivity and around 73% specificity. No statistical method was used to fix the sample size in advance, and group allocation was not hidden from the investigators. Blood samples also contained most of the expanded thyroid clonotypes (frequency above 0.001), which suggests that blood repertoires may reflect thyroid immune responses.

Hyperthyroidism patients were newly diagnosed, had a disease duration of under 2 months, and were aged 18 to 65 years. Exclusion was applied to patients with uncontrolled infections, other autoimmune diseases, pregnancy or lactation. Clinical symptoms, serum thyroxine and TRAb, thyroid ultrasound, and orbital computed tomography formed the basis for the diagnoses. Blood from progressor patients was collected at the time of first diagnosis with hyperthyroidism, before any ophthalmopathy symptoms had appeared. PBMCs were isolated from roughly 10 ml of fresh peripheral blood by Ficoll-Paque density gradient centrifugation. Patients classed as progressors first received a Graves' hyperthyroidism diagnosis and then went on to develop ophthalmopathy during follow-up. Trizol reagent was used to extract total RNA, and RNA quality was then checked on an Agilent 2100 Bioanalyzer. This clonotype was detected many times. Its antigen remains undetermined. The record has no base qualities; no much larger clone is one base away.

The TCR beta CDR3 regions were amplified from RNA transcripts. A first-round RT-PCR of the TCR CDR3 used the HTBI primer set with the Qiagen OneStep RT-PCR kit. A second multiplex PCR round built the libraries, followed by size selection and purification. Paired-end sequencing of the libraries was performed with 100 bp reads on an Illumina HiSeq2000. As for the authors' bioinformatics: SOAPnuke was used to process the raw data, removing reads that contained adapters or uncalled bases, had a mean Phred below 15, or lacked an exact match to the constant primer or identifier. COPE v1.2.5 was used to merge high-quality paired reads, and clonotypes were defined as unique nucleotide sequences. MiTCR v1.1 was used to align clonotypes to the IMGT TRBV, TRBD and TRBJ reference segments. The analysis included only V-J combinations with a frequency above 0.0001, which together covered more than 98% of the repertoires. The TCS score was defined as the ratio of F50 (clonal expansion) to E x V (chaos), calculated using BLOSUM62-based TCRdist between CDR3 peptides within each V-J. Welch's t-statistics and random forest reduced some 510 V-J features to 13, which were used in a naive Bayes classifier (R e1071). Using fastp at Q25 and MiXCR, TCRdb reprocessed the public reads and kept productive beta chains. Rows with a matching CDR3 protein are joined into one entry that keeps the most common DNA and genes. The V and J calls here are based on TCRdb, not the publication. This sample lists approximately 150,000 distinct CDR3 sequences; 8% to 9.5% were detected once. The ten largest clones take up approximately 20% of the sample.

The sequencing input was blood. This TCR derives from a woman younger than 30 with Graves' hyperthyroidism that later progressed to Graves' ophthalmopathy.

The nucleotide sequence reads TGTGCCTGGGGGGTCGGTAGCAATCAGCCCCAGCATTTT. It translates as CAWGVGSNQPQHF. This sequence uses TRBV30 and TRBJ1-5; no D segment can be confidently identified. CDR3 length: 13 amino acids, cysteine to phenylalanine. Only the CDR3 part of the read is kept: 39 bases, read in frame from the first base. From a lookup of the germline V gene (reference sequence), CDR1 and CDR2 are GTSNPN and SVGIG. V is shortened by 5 bases, J by 0 bases, and the region joining them spans 8 bases.